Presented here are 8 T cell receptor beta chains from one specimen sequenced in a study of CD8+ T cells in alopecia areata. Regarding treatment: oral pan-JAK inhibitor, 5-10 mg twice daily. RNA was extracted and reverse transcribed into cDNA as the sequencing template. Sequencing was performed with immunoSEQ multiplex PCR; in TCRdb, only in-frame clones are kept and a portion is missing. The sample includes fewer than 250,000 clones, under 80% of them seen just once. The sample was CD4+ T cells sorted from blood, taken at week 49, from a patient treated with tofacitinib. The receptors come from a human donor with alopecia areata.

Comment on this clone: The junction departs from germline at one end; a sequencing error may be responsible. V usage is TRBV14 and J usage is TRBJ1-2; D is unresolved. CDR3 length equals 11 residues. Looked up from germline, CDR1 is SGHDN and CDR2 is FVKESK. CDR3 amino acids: CASSQWAEKCF. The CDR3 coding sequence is TGTGCCAGCAGCCAATGGGCAGAGAAGTGCTTC.

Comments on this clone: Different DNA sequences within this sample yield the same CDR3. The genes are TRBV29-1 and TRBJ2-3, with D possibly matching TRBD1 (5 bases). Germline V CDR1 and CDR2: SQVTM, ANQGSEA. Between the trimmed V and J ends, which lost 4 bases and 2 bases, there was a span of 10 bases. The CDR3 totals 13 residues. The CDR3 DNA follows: TGCAGCGTTGGGGGCGTAGTCACAGATACGCAGTATTTT. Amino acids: CSVGGVVTDTQYF.

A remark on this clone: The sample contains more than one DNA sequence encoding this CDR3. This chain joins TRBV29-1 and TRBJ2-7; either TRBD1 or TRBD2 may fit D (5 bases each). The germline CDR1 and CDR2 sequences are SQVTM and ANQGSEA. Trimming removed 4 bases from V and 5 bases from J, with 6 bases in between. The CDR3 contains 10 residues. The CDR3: CSVGGDEQYF. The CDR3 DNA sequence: TGCAGCGTTGGAGGGGACGAGCAGTACTTC.

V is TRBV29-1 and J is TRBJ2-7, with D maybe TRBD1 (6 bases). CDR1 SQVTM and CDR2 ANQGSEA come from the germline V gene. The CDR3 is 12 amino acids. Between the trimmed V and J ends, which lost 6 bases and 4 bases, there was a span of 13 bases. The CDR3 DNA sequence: TGCAGCGTGGCACAGGGTGGGTACGAGCAGTACTTC. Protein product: CSVAQGGYEQYF.

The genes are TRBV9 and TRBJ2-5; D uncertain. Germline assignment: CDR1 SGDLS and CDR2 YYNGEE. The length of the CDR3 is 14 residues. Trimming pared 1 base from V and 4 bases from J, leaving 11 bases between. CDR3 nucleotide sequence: TGTGCCAGCAGCGTAAGTAGGTTCGGAGAGACCCAGTACTTC. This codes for CASSVSRFGETQYF.

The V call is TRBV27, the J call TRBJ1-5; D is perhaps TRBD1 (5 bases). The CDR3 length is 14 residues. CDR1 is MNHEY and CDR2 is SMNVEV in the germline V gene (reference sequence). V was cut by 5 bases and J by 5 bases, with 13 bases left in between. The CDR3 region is CASSQRGGYQPQHF. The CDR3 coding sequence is TGTGCCAGCAGTCAACGGGGGGGTTATCAGCCCCAGCATTTT.

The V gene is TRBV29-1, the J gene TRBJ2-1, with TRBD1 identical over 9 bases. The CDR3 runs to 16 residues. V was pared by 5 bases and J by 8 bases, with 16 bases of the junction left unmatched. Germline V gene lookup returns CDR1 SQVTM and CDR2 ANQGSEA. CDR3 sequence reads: CSVPRGGQGTYHEQFF. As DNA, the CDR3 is TGCAGCGTTCCTCGTGGAGGACAGGGGACGTATCATGAGCAGTTCTTC.

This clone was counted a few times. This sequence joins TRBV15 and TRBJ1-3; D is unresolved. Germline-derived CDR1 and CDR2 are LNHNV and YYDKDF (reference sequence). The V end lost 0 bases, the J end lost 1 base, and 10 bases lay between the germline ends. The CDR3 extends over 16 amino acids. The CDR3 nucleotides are TGTGCCACCAGCAGAGATAAGTCGGGGTCTGGAAACACCATATATTTT. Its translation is CATSRDKSGSGNTIYF.